This entry concerns a single T cell receptor beta chain. This record comes from a study of T cell changes during pregnancy in multiple sclerosis. Looked up from germline, CDR1 is ENHRY and CDR2 is SYGVKD. Germline trimming cut 3 bases from V and 10 bases from J; bases unmatched to any gene: 5. The CDR3 length is 13 residues. The table came from immunoSEQ multiplex PCR; TCRdb's copy has only in-frame clones and leaves some out. This table has tens of thousands of clones, roughly 94% appearing once. J is TRBJ2-1 and V is TRBV10-3; 8 bases line up with TRBD1. The source is a female donor with multiple sclerosis, enrolled in a pregnancy study. Material: peripheral blood, obtained before pregnancy. As DNA, the CDR3 is TGTGCCATCAGTGACGACAGGGGCGGCGAGCAGTTCTTC. It codes for CAISDDRGGEQFF.